In its sample, the clone carrying this T cell receptor beta chain was seen many times. Its specificity is not known. The record originates from a study of T cell repertoires in cytomegalovirus infection. Study-level information: Indicated by public TCR beta signatures were CMV infection and matching HLA type. Study-level results: Summed frequency of public TCR beta families distinguished CMV carriers with the relevant HLA. Dominating the ex vivo response were TCR beta clonotypes that were CMV-specific and HLA-C-restricted.

This CDR3 has 13 amino acids. CDR1 and CDR2 from the germline V gene are LGHNT and FRNRAP. V was clipped by 7 bases and J by 2 bases, with 11 bases between them. TCRdb itself ran the reads through MiXCR, one entry per CDR3 protein. The sample includes around 900,000 distinct CDR3 sequences, roughly 30% seen only once; the top ten take under 15%. The chain has TRBV12-5 and TRBJ2-5; D may be TRBD2 (6 bases). The source of this sequence is a human donor in good health (CMV status not recorded). Some clones in this sample may be carry-over from other donors' samples. The sample was cultured CD8+ T cells from PBMCs, taken from culture after CMV antigen stimulation. The chain's CDR3 is CASARDFQETQYF. As DNA, the CDR3 is TGTGCTAGTGCTAGGGACTTTCAAGAGACCCAGTACTTC.